What follows describes a single TCR beta chain. A single record per CDR3 protein comes from TCRdb applying MiXCR to the 5' RACE reads. The sample yields under 400,000 distinct CDR3 sequences, over 25% seen once. V lost 7 bases and J 4 bases, leaving 14 bases between the germline ends. Germline V lookup: CDR1 MNHEY, CDR2 SVGEGT. This CDR3 spans 14 amino acids. The data belong to a study of T-cell memory formation after mild COVID-19. Material: PBMCs or a T cell subset sorted from them (not recorded which). The chain has TRBV6-2 or TRBV6-3 and TRBJ2-1, with a weak D call TRBD2 (5 bases). The clonotype comes from an adult woman who had mild COVID-19 (a few samples of this study predate the infection). Cell type and time point are not known. The CDR3 protein is CASTTGIRYNEQFF. The CDR3 nucleotides read TGTGCCAGCACAACCGGGATTAGGTACAATGAGCAGTTCTTC.